This record looks at one T cell receptor (beta chain) sequence and its context. Antigen: not known. The CDR3 consists of 14 residues. CDR1 is SEHNR and CDR2 is FQNEAQ in the germline V gene (reference sequence). Trimming cost V 4 bases and J 4 bases, with 10 bases left between them. The donors, aged about 6 to 95, were healthy Caucasians from Russia. Collection of 7.5 to 10 milliliters of peripheral blood was performed for each donor. With each sample, at least 6 micrograms of total RNA were extracted. Together with a sample-barcoded 5' primer, a J-beta primer mix was included in a second PCR lasting 7 to 11 cycles. TCRdb ran MiXCR on the 5' RACE reads and lists one entry per CDR3 protein. The table has 600,000 to 650,000 distinct CDR3 sequences, around 54% seen once. The data were taken from a study of blood T cells in healthy people across ages. Study results and limitations: As age increased, TCR beta diversity per million T cells fell in a roughly linear fashion.

This clonotype originated in a man in his sixties in good health. The specimen was blood. The V gene is TRBV7-9, the J gene TRBJ1-4; D might be TRBD1 (5 bases). DNA for the CDR3: TGTGCCAGCAGCTCCGGAGACAGTAATGAAAAACTGTTTTTT. Protein: CASSSGDSNEKLFF.